This T cell receptor (beta chain) was identified during a study of post-analysis software for immune sequencing data. The wider study: Disease trajectories encompassed relapsing-remitting, secondary progressive and progressive-relapsing multiple sclerosis. Findings and limits, study-wide: By F measure, samples from a shared preparation batch strongly co-clustered. There were five TRBV segments more frequent in patients than controls, and TRBV5-6, TRBV5-1 and TRBV20-1 were among them. Versus controls, multiple sclerosis patients showed significantly lower diversity (normalized Chao1).

Each TCR beta cDNA library carried unique molecular identifiers. TCRdb re-analysed the PCR reads in MiXCR, keeping a single row per CDR3 protein. The top ten hold roughly 5% of the sample, which has 700,000 to 900,000 distinct CDR3 sequences, around 45% seen once. About this clonotype: Its antigen is undetermined.

The CDR3 extends over 14 amino acids. The V segment lost 2 bases and the J segment 4 bases; nucleotides outside the gene matches: 7. CDR1 is GTSNPN, CDR2 SVGIG, per germline (reference sequence). The sequencing input was blood. This TCR was recovered from a girl aged 10-17 years with multiple sclerosis. The rearrangement uses TRBV30 and TRBJ1-1; 7 bases fit TRBD1. The CDR3 is CAWSRDRRGTEAFF. The CDR3 DNA reads as TGTGCCTGGAGTAGGGACAGAAGGGGCACTGAAGCTTTCTTT.